This paragraph reports one T cell receptor (beta chain). The antigen is unknown. The sample belongs to a study of T-cell reconstitution after alpha-beta-depleted transplantation in children. Unique molecular identifiers featured in how the TCRbeta library was prepared. TCRdb passed the PCR reads through MiXCR, listing each CDR3 protein once. Of about 130,000 distinct CDR3 sequences listed, around a tenth are singletons. General study findings and limits: At one year after transplant, newly produced T cells mostly accounted for T-cell counts and diversity. Where alpha-beta T cells came from about two months after transplant was reportedly several hundred expanded graft clones.

CDR1 DFQATT and CDR2 SNEGSKA come from the germline V gene (reference sequence). This CDR3 contains 14 residues. V lost 6 bases and J 6 bases, leaving 19 bases between the germline ends. The starting material was PBMCs, mostly from graft donor cells, obtained 180 days after TCRalphabeta/CD19-depleted stem cell transplant. The chain employs TRBV20-1 and TRBJ2-3, with D perhaps matching TRBD2 (5 bases). The clonotype was recovered from a girl under three years old who had a stem cell transplant for combined immunodeficiency, so the T cells may come from the graft donor. The CDR3 sequence is CSAMVFAIADTQYF. The CDR3 DNA reads TGCAGTGCCATGGTTTTTGCAATAGCGGATACGCAGTATTTT.